This T cell receptor beta chain is drawn from a study of blood T cell repertoires in COVID-19. Study as a whole: T cells, B-cell-depleted T cells, or PBMCs supplied cDNA or gDNA.

The V end was cut by 4 bases, the J end by 0 bases, with 12 bases between. CDR1 and CDR2 from the germline V gene are SGHRS and YFSETQ. This CDR3 has 15 residues. Some clones are missing from TCRdb's copy, which holds only in-frame ones; the method was immunoSEQ multiplex PCR. The repertoire has 160,000 or so clones, about 84% of them found once; the top ten carry roughly 5.7%. The clonotype was recovered from a woman in her 40s with acute COVID-19. This sequence joins TRBV5-1 and TRBJ2-3; D may be TRBD1 (6 bases). The sequenced material came from PBMCs or T cells enriched from blood (not recorded which). CDR3 amino acids: CASSSGQISTDTQYF. The DNA for the CDR3 is TGCGCCAGCAGCAGTGGACAGATTAGCACAGATACGCAGTATTTT.